Following are 14 T cell receptor beta chains from one sample sequenced in a study of OX40 agonist ivuxolimab in advanced cancers. Assay: immunoSEQ multiplex PCR; the TCRdb copy retains only in-frame clones and omits some. The sample holds about 62,000 clones, less than 95% seen once. The material sequenced was CD4+ or CD8+ T cells sorted from blood, taken in a trial of the OX40 agonist ivuxolimab. These receptors came from an adult with an advanced solid tumor such as melanoma, head and neck, liver or kidney cancer.

The V call is TRBV12-5, the J call TRBJ2-2, with TRBD2 as a possible D gene (5 bases). Germline values: CDR1 LGHNT, CDR2 FRNRAP. The CDR3 spans 15 residues. Trimming stripped 7 bases from V and 0 bases from J, with 12 bases between. The CDR3 protein is CASAVSGTNTGELFF. In DNA form, the CDR3 reads TGTGCTAGTGCGGTTTCGGGAACGAACACCGGGGAGCTGTTTTTT.

This sequence joins TRBV19 and TRBJ2-7; D unresolved. This CDR3 has 14 residues. CDR1 is LNHDA, CDR2 SQIVND, per germline (reference sequence). V was trimmed by 1 base and J by 2 bases, leaving 9 bases between them. Written as DNA, the CDR3 is TGTGCCAGTAGTATAGGTCTCCAGACCTACGAGCAGTACTTC. Translated, it gives CASSIGLQTYEQYF.

This clone is labeled as medium-sized (0.01 to 0.1%). The CDR3 here is CASSSPYRGGGELFF. In nucleotides, the CDR3 is TGTGCCAGCAGTTCGCCTTACAGGGGTGGCGGGGAGCTGTTTTTT. The V gene is TRBV27, the J gene TRBJ2-2, with 7 bases fitting TRBD1. V lost 4 bases and J lost 7; bases outside the gene matches: 9. The CDR3 sequence is 15 residues long. The germline V gene has CDR1 MNHEY and CDR2 SMNVEV (reference sequence).

The J gene is TRBJ2-6, the V gene TRBV27; 7 bases line up with TRBD1. Trimming removed 2 bases from V and 2 bases from J; junction bases left unmatched: 0. CDR1 and CDR2 from the germline V gene are MNHEY and SMNVEV (reference sequence). The CDR3 has 15 amino acids. The CDR3 DNA follows: TGTGCCAGCAGTTTAACAGGGGCTGGGGCCAACGTCCTGACTTTC. Protein: CASSLTGAGANVLTF.

The CDR3 is CASSVGPTSGRTGELFF. CDR3 DNA sequence: TGTGCCAGCAGCGTAGGGCCGACTAGCGGGAGGACCGGGGAGCTGTTTTTT. This chain uses TRBV9 with TRBJ2-2, with TRBD2 matching over 13 bases. V was clipped by 0 bases and J by 5 bases; unmatched bases: 4. The germline V gene has CDR1 SGDLS and CDR2 YYNGEE. CDR3 length: 17 residues.

A note on this clone: The sample holds other DNA sequences that translate to the same CDR3. The chain uses TRBV27 and TRBJ2-1; 8 bases align to TRBD2. The V and J ends lost 5 bases and 7 bases, in that order; junction bases with no gene match: 7. The CDR3 is 14 residues long. Germline assignment: CDR1 MNHEY and CDR2 SMNVEV (reference sequence). The CDR3 sequence: CASSLGLAGNEQFF. Written as DNA, the CDR3 is TGTGCCAGCAGTCTCGGACTAGCAGGTAATGAGCAGTTCTTC.

The genes are TRBV9 and TRBJ1-4; TRBD1 might be the D (6 bases). V lost 4 bases and J 4 bases, leaving 11 bases between the germline ends. From germline, CDR1 is SGDLS and CDR2 YYNGEE. The CDR3 runs 14 residues. CDR3 sequence: CASSPTGFNEKLFF. The CDR3 DNA follows: TGTGCCAGCAGCCCGACAGGCTTTAATGAAAAACTGTTTTTT.

The chain couples TRBV27 to TRBJ2-7; 9 bases line up with TRBD2. The CDR3 totals 13 residues. CDR1 is MNHEY, CDR2 SMNVEV, per germline (reference sequence). The ends lost 4 bases at V and 6 bases at J; junction bases unmatched: 4. The CDR3 spells CASSSSGKREQYF. CDR3 sequence (DNA): TGTGCCAGCAGTTCTAGCGGGAAGCGCGAGCAGTACTTC.

The V call is TRBV11-3, the J call TRBJ2-5; D not certain. CDR1 is SGHNT and CDR2 is YENEEA in the germline V gene. This CDR3 has 13 residues. Trimming removed 2 bases at V and 5 bases at J, with 9 bases between. Here the CDR3 reads CASSLNAAETQYF. Here the CDR3 DNA reads TGTGCCAGCAGCTTAAATGCGGCGGAGACCCAGTACTTC. The whole variable domain, filled in from reference TRBV11-3 and TRBJ2-5, reads EAGVVQSPRYKIIEKKQPVAFWCNPISGHNTLYWYLQNLGQGPELLIRYENEEAVDDSQLPKDRFSAERLKGVDSTLKIQPAELGDSAVYLCASSLNAAETQYFGPGTRLLVL.

This chain connects TRBV7-2 to TRBJ2-3; D may correspond to TRBD1 or TRBD2 (5 bases each). Germline V lookup: CDR1 SGHTA, CDR2 FQGNSA. The CDR3 has 15 amino acids. With 5 bases removed from V and 0 bases from J, the gap between germline ends came to 12 bases. The CDR3 reads CASSIRDLSTDTQYF. The CDR3 DNA reads TGTGCCAGCAGCATCCGGGACCTAAGCACAGATACGCAGTATTTT.

V and J are TRBV12-5 and TRBJ2-1, with D hard to call. CDR1 LGHNT and CDR2 FRNRAP come from the germline V gene. Trimming took off 6 bases at V and 5 bases at J, with 14 bases between the two ends. The CDR3 consists of 14 residues. Here the CDR3 DNA reads TGTGCTAGTGGCGGTAATCTTTACGACAATGAGCAGTTCTTC. As protein: CASGGNLYDNEQFF.

The chain combines TRBV4-1 with TRBJ1-3; possible D gene TRBD1, 6 bases. The V end lost 1 base, the J end lost 0 bases, and 13 bases lay between the germline ends. This CDR3 comprises 17 residues. The germline V gene has CDR1 MGHRA and CDR2 YSYEKL. In DNA form, the CDR3 reads TGCGCCAGCAGCCAAGTCCAGGGGCCCAACTCTGGAAACACCATATATTTT. Residues: CASSQVQGPNSGNTIYF.

The chain is built from TRBV7-9 and TRBJ2-1; 11 bases fit TRBD2. Germline CDR1 SEHNR, CDR2 FQNEAQ (reference sequence). With V trimmed by 5 bases and J by 1 base, 13 bases remained unmatched. This CDR3 region has 19 residues. The CDR3 sequence: CASSHPLKTSGTSYNEQFF. The CDR3 nucleotides are TGTGCCAGCAGCCACCCCCTCAAGACTAGCGGGACTTCCTACAATGAGCAGTTCTTC.

This chain joins TRBV27 and TRBJ2-3; D not resolved. Germline CDR1 is MNHEY and CDR2 is SMNVEV (reference sequence). The CDR3 runs to 15 residues. The V and J ends lost 2 bases and 3 bases respectively, with 12 bases between them. The chain's CDR3 is CASSLDKLGTDTQYF. The DNA of the CDR3 is TGTGCCAGCAGTTTAGACAAATTAGGAACAGATACGCAGTATTTT.